These 30 T cell receptor beta chains share one sample of origin, sequenced in a study of T cell clusters in autoimmune cytopenias. Tens of thousands of genome equivalents of blood DNA were amplified for TRB. Multiplex touch-down PCR amplified TRB using TRB-A and TRB-B pools in one tube. TCRdb re-called the multiplex PCR reads, yielding one record per CDR3 amino acid sequence without DNA. The sample totals approximately 10,000 distinct CDR3 sequences. Sequencing input: peripheral blood. These receptors originate from a human donor with an autoimmune cytopenia or autoimmune hepatitis (not recorded which).

The chain links TRBV4-3 to TRBJ2-2. From germline, CDR1 is LGHNA and CDR2 YSLEER. This CDR3 comprises 14 residues. The CDR3 here is CASSQASLTGELFF.

The CDR3 spells CASSEALGGYTYEQYF. The V gene is TRBV6-1, the J gene TRBJ2-7; TCRdb designates TRBD1, a call that cannot be tested without DNA. The CDR3 has 16 residues. Per germline, CDR1 MNHNS and CDR2 SASEGT.

This chain uses TRBV2 with TRBJ2-1; there is no DNA to check the TCRdb D call of TRBD1. CDR1 SNHLY and CDR2 FYNNEI come from the germline V gene. The CDR3 has 12 amino acids. The CDR3 here is CASQREGSEQFF.

The chain employs TRBV19 and TRBJ1-1. Germline loops: CDR1 LNHDA, CDR2 SQIVND (reference sequence). This CDR3 contains 18 residues. CDR3 protein: CASSIWIRVEAENTEAFF. The entire variable domain, with the rest obtained from reference TRBV19 and TRBJ1-1, is as follows: DGGITQSPKYLFRKEGQNVTLSCEQNLNHDAMYWYRQDPGQGLRLIYYSQIVNDFQKGDIAEGYSVSREKKESFPLTVTSAQKNPTAFYLCASSIWIRVEAENTEAFFGQGTRLTVV.

The genes are TRBV7-9 and TRBJ2-3. The CDR3 has 14 amino acids. Germline V gives CDR1 SEHNR, CDR2 FQNEAQ (reference sequence). The CDR3 here is CASSLATGTDTQYF.

The V gene is TRBV20-1, the J gene TRBJ2-2; TCRdb calls TRBD1, which cannot be checked without DNA. Germline values: CDR1 DFQATT, CDR2 SNEGSKA (reference sequence). This CDR3 has 17 amino acids. The CDR3 spells CSAYEPAGQGFTGELFF.

By frequency, this clonotype registers medium-sized. This sequence joins TRBV19 and TRBJ1-2; TCRdb proposes TRBD1, but this gene call is untestable without DNA. Germline lookup yields CDR1 LNHDA and CDR2 SQIVND (reference sequence). This CDR3 comprises 12 residues. The CDR3 sequence: CATRQGSYGYTF.

The chain couples TRBV11-1 to TRBJ1-3. This CDR3 is 14 amino acids long. Germline V gene sequence: CDR1 SGHAT, CDR2 FQDESV (reference sequence). The CDR3: CASSLDRPGNTIYF.

The rearrangement joins TRBV12-3 or TRBV12-4 to TRBJ1-5; TCRdb names TRBD1, which stays unverified in the absence of DNA. The CDR3 runs to 15 residues. CDR3 residues: CASSRAGTGNQPQHF.

V and J are TRBV6-2 or TRBV6-3 and TRBJ2-1; TCRdb's D gene call, TRBD1, goes unchecked for lack of DNA. This CDR3 region has 16 residues. Germline V gives CDR1 MNHEY, CDR2 SVGEGT. The CDR3: CASSPAGQGYGNEQFF.

This chain links TRBV6-5 with TRBJ2-7; TCRdb lists TRBD1, though no DNA is available to test this call. CDR1 is MNHEY, CDR2 SVGAGI, per germline. The CDR3 covers 14 residues. CDR3: CASSYRGFSYEQYF.

CDR3 amino acids: CSARGQGGLDGYTF. The gene calls are TRBV20-1 and TRBJ1-2; TCRdb's assignment of TRBD1 cannot be checked, as there is no DNA. CDR1 DFQATT and CDR2 SNEGSKA come from the germline V gene (reference sequence). The CDR3 has 14 residues.

The CDR3 sequence is CSARAVGGIGYTF. The chain is built from TRBV20-1 and TRBJ1-2. The CDR3 loop spans 13 amino acids. The germline V gene encodes CDR1 DFQATT and CDR2 SNEGSKA (reference sequence).

The chain carries TRBV13 and TRBJ2-2. CDR1 is PRHDT and CDR2 is FYEKMQ in the germline V gene (reference sequence). CDR3 length: 15 residues. CDR3 in amino acids: CASSLAARATGELFF.

This CDR3 is CSARQGTGNTIYF. This rearrangement joins TRBV20-1 to TRBJ1-3; as DNA is missing, the TRBD1 call by TCRdb cannot be tested. Per germline, CDR1 DFQATT and CDR2 SNEGSKA (reference sequence). The CDR3 extends over 13 amino acids.

This clonotype ranks as medium-sized in terms of frequency. V and J are TRBV19 and TRBJ1-5. Germline assignment: CDR1 LNHDA and CDR2 SQIVND (reference sequence). CDR3 length: 15 residues. CDR3 in amino acids: CASSMRDRSNQPQHF.

According to its frequency, this clonotype is medium-sized. The chain recombines TRBV5-5 with TRBJ2-3; with no DNA, the TCRdb D assignment of TRBD1 cannot be verified. Germline loops: CDR1 SGHKS, CDR2 YYEKEE (reference sequence). This CDR3 has 17 amino acids. Here the CDR3 reads CASSLAGTGGSTDTQYF.

Considering frequency, this clonotype is medium-sized. The rearrangement links TRBV5-6 to TRBJ1-6; TCRdb's D gene call, TRBD1, goes unchecked for lack of DNA. The V gene's germline CDR1 is SGHDT and CDR2 YYEEEE. The CDR3 runs to 14 residues. The CDR3 here is CASSLRGGYSPLHF.

The V and J genes are TRBV12-3 or TRBV12-4 and TRBJ2-1; the TRBD2 assignment by TCRdb is unverifiable without DNA. There are 12 residues in the CDR3. CDR3 amino acids: CASSLGGNEQFF.

The chain carries TRBV5-6 and TRBJ1-4; without DNA, the TCRdb call of TRBD1 cannot be checked. The CDR3 is 14 residues long. The germline V gene encodes CDR1 SGHDT and CDR2 YYEEEE. CDR3 residues: CASSLRGYNEKLFF. Filled out from reference TRBV5-6 and TRBJ1-4, the complete variable domain reads DAGVTQSPTHLIKTRGQQVTLRCSPKSGHDTVSWYQQALGQGPQFIFQYYEEEERQRGNFPDRFSGHQFPNYSSELNVNALLLGDSALYLCASSLRGYNEKLFFGSGTQLSVL.

This clonotype counts as medium-sized by frequency. The chain combines TRBV19 with TRBJ1-3; absent DNA, TCRdb's TRBD1 call cannot be checked. Per the germline V gene, CDR1 is LNHDA and CDR2 is SQIVND (reference sequence). The CDR3 runs 14 residues. CDR3: CASSQGRASATIYF.

The chain links TRBV6-2 or TRBV6-3 to TRBJ2-1; the D call of TRBD1 rests on TCRdb alone, since no DNA is present to check it. The CDR3 has 15 amino acids. CDR1 is MNHEY and CDR2 is SVGEGT in the germline V gene. The CDR3 loop is CASTDPRGADNEQFF.

The V call is TRBV20-1, the J call TRBJ1-4. Germline lookup yields CDR1 DFQATT and CDR2 SNEGSKA (reference sequence). The CDR3 sequence is 11 residues long. The CDR3 loop is CSARIGEKLFF.

This clonotype is called medium-sized (0.01 to 0.1%) based on its frequency. This chain joins TRBV6-6 and TRBJ2-2. CDR1 is MNHNY and CDR2 is SVGAGI in the germline V gene (reference sequence). The CDR3 loop spans 14 amino acids. The CDR3 here is CASSWNSGTGELFF.

This sequence joins TRBV28 and TRBJ1-2; TCRdb picks TRBD1, but there is no DNA to check that call. Germline V gene data show CDR1 as MDHEN and CDR2 as SYDVKM. The CDR3 runs to 17 residues. The chain's CDR3 is CASSLTGQGSPYYGYTF.

Frequency places this clonotype as medium-sized. This sequence joins TRBV10-3 and TRBJ1-1. Germline V gene data show CDR1 as ENHRY and CDR2 as SYGVKD. The CDR3 sequence is 13 residues long. The CDR3: CAISDRPNTEAFF.

The V and J genes are TRBV19 and TRBJ1-1. The CDR3 covers 18 residues. In germline, CDR1 is LNHDA, CDR2 SQIVND (reference sequence). This chain's CDR3 is CASSISSATTRMNTEAFF.

This clonotype is deemed medium-sized by its frequency. The chain uses TRBV6-5 and TRBJ1-1; TCRdb returns TRBD1, unconfirmable since there is no DNA. There are 16 residues in the CDR3. CDR1 MNHEY and CDR2 SVGAGI come from the germline V gene. This CDR3 reads CASSYSGRRQGGGAFF.

This clonotype is identified as medium-sized from frequency. The chain links TRBV6-6 to TRBJ1-4; TCRdb picks TRBD1, but there is no DNA to check that call. Germline CDR1 MNHNY, CDR2 SVGAGI (reference sequence). The CDR3 runs 12 residues. The CDR3 here is CAAGQGGEKLFF.

By frequency, this clonotype is medium-sized. This chain uses TRBV29-1 with TRBJ2-7; TCRdb's D call, TRBD1, is unchecked because there is no DNA. CDR3 size: 13 residues. The germline CDR1 and CDR2 sequences are SQVTM and ANQGSEA. The CDR3 is CSASGEPNYEQYF.